A selection of T cell receptor beta chains follows, all from one sample in a study of patients and donors after allogeneic stem cell transplantation. MiXCR, applied by TCRdb to the RT-PCR reads, yields one record per CDR3 protein. This sample has 90,000 to 130,000 distinct CDR3 sequences; roughly 37% occur once, and the top ten carry about 27%. What was sequenced was blood, either unsorted or a sorted T cell fraction (not recorded which). The source is a human donor who was either an allogeneic HSCT recipient or a stem cell or donor lymphocyte infusion donor (not recorded which). It is not recorded whose cells these are; they may come from a transplant donor. The CDR3 runs from the conserved cysteine through the conserved F or W. D genes are given only for firm matches. Some rows have no size entry. The others give once, few or many, or a class for an expanded clone.

d_call | j_call | v_call | clone_size | cdr3_aa | cdr3_nt
TRBD2 | TRBJ2-5 | TRBV7-2 | . | CASSLALAVQETQYF | TGTGCCAGCAGCTTGGCTCTAGCGGTCCAAGAGACCCAGTACTTC
. | TRBJ1-1 | TRBV7-2 | few | CASSRGPNTEAFF | TGTGCCAGCAGCCGTGGACCGAACACTGAAGCTTTCTTT
. | TRBJ2-7 | TRBV6-5 | . | CASSNGQISEQYF | TGTGCCAGCAGCAACGGGCAGATTAGTGAGCAGTACTTC
. | TRBJ1-2 | TRBV20-1 | few | CSVPSQGNYGYTF | TGCAGTGTCCCCTCACAGGGAAACTATGGCTACACCTTC
TRBD2 | TRBJ2-3 | TRBV10-3 | once | CAISELGGRGTDTQYF | TGTGCCATCAGTGAGTTGGGCGGGAGGGGCACAGATACGCAGTATTTT
. | TRBJ2-2 | TRBV4-3 | . | CASSQGHANTGELFF | TGCGCCAGCAGCCAAGGACACGCGAACACCGGGGAGCTGTTTTTT
. | TRBJ1-4 | TRBV27 | . | CASSLIRGAEKLFF | TGTGCCAGCAGTTTGATTCGGGGGGCGGAAAAACTGTTTTTT
TRBD1 | TRBJ1-3 | TRBV7-2 | . | CASSLQGVSGNTIYF | TGTGCCAGCAGCCTCCAGGGGGTCTCTGGAAACACCATATATTTT
. | TRBJ2-2 | TRBV12-3/TRBV12-4 | few | CASRDRLGAGELFF | TGTGCCAGCAGGGACCGCCTAGGGGCCGGGGAGCTGTTTTTT
. | TRBJ2-5 | TRBV12-3/TRBV12-4 | few | CASSKGQQETQYF | TGTGCCAGCAGTAAAGGACAGCAAGAGACCCAGTACTTC
. | TRBJ2-6 | TRBV12-3/TRBV12-4 | . | CASSLVLGATPASGANVLTF | TGTGCCAGCAGTTTAGTTTTGGGGGCCACACCGGCTTCTGGGGCCAACGTCCTGACTTTC
TRBD2 | TRBJ2-7 | TRBV20-1 | . | CSARTSGSPAYEQYF | TGCAGTGCTAGGACTAGCGGGAGTCCTGCCTACGAGCAGTACTTC
. | TRBJ2-2 | TRBV11-1 | . | CASSQVRGELFF | TGTGCCAGCTCGCAGGTTCGCGGGGAGCTGTTTTTT
. | TRBJ2-1 | TRBV7-2 | . | CASSLPRLLDEQFF | TGTGCCAGCAGCTTACCGCGACTACTCGATGAGCAGTTCTTC
. | TRBJ2-2 | TRBV10-3 | . | CAIKGRDGTGELFF | TGTGCCATCAAAGGAAGGGACGGCACCGGGGAGCTGTTTTTT
. | TRBJ1-1 | TRBV12-3/TRBV12-4 | many | CASSRGTEAFF | TGTGCCAGCAGTAGGGGGACTGAAGCTTTCTTT
. | TRBJ1-2 | TRBV29-1 | many | CSVSRERGYTF | TGCAGCGTCTCCCGGGAGAGAGGCTACACCTTC
. | TRBJ1-6 | TRBV25-1 | medium-sized | CASSESGRGRSPLHF | TGTGCCAGCAGTGAATCAGGCAGGGGAAGGTCACCCCTCCACTTT
. | TRBJ2-7 | TRBV4-3 | few | CASSRAGGDEQYF | TGCGCCAGCAGCCGAGCAGGGGGGGACGAGCAGTACTTC
. | TRBJ1-6 | TRBV5-6 | . | CASSLERRENSPLHF | TGTGCCAGCAGCTTGGAAAGGCGGGAAAATTCACCCCTCCACTTT
. | TRBJ1-1 | TRBV11-2 | . | CASSLPVWRHTEAFF | TGTGCCAGCAGCTTACCCGTTTGGAGACATACTGAAGCTTTCTTT
TRBD1 | TRBJ1-5 | TRBV2 | . | CASSRNRGFNQPQHF | TGTGCCAGCAGTCGGAACAGGGGTTTCAATCAGCCCCAGCATTTT
. | TRBJ1-3 | TRBV18 | . | CASSLRGNSGNTIYF | TGTGCCAGCTCACTTCGCGGGAACTCTGGAAACACCATATATTTT
. | TRBJ1-2 | TRBV7-2 | . | CASSPDIGDGYTF | TGTGCCAGCAGCCCGGACATAGGGGATGGCTACACCTTC
TRBD1 | TRBJ2-5 | TRBV25-1 | . | CASSEDRGRQETQYF | TGTGCCAGCAGTGAGGACAGGGGGCGGCAAGAGACCCAGTACTTC
. | TRBJ2-1 | TRBV29-1 | . | CSVVTGTMYNEQFF | TGCAGCGTTGTCACAGGGACCATGTACAATGAGCAGTTCTTC
. | TRBJ1-2 | TRBV2 | few | CASSAGTLYGYTF | TGTGCCAGCAGCGCCGGGACCCTTTATGGCTACACCTTC
. | TRBJ2-1 | TRBV3-1 | medium-sized | CASSQENYNEQFF | TGTGCCAGCAGCCAAGAGAACTACAATGAGCAGTTCTTC
TRBD1 | TRBJ1-4 | TRBV24-1 | few | CATSERTGGDEKLFF | TGTGCCACCAGTGAGCGGACAGGGGGAGACGAAAAACTGTTTTTT
. | TRBJ2-7 | TRBV20-1 | few | CSARRPSIYEQYF | TGCAGTGCTAGACGCCCTTCCATCTACGAGCAGTACTTC
. | TRBJ2-5 | TRBV5-1 | . | CASSLVGQTQYF | TGCGCCAGCAGCTTGGTGGGCCAGACCCAGTACTTC
TRBD1 | TRBJ1-5 | TRBV6-5 | many | CASKLHRGHQPQHF | TGTGCCAGCAAACTTCACAGGGGGCATCAGCCCCAGCATTTT
. | TRBJ2-7 | TRBV28 | few | CASSLHWGRWGYEQYF | TGTGCCAGCAGTTTACACTGGGGGAGATGGGGCTACGAGCAGTACTTC
. | TRBJ2-1 | TRBV5-1 | few | CASSLAGPNNEQFF | TGCGCCAGCAGCTTGGCCGGGCCAAACAATGAGCAGTTCTTC
. | TRBJ2-7 | TRBV9 | . | CASSVVPSGYEQYF | TGTGCCAGCAGCGTAGTTCCTTCTGGATACGAGCAGTACTTC
TRBD2 | TRBJ2-1 | TRBV4-2 | few | CASSLTTSAYNEQFF | TGTGCCAGCAGCCTCACAACTAGCGCTTACAATGAGCAGTTCTTC
TRBD1 | TRBJ1-2 | TRBV27 | few | CASSDRSYGYTF | TGTGCCAGCTCGGACAGGAGCTATGGCTACACCTTC
. | TRBJ2-4 | TRBV27 | once | CASTPLASLAKNIQYF | TGTGCCAGCACCCCTTTAGCTTCTCTAGCCAAAAACATTCAGTACTTC
. | TRBJ2-2 | TRBV3-1 | . | CASSQEKVASNTGELFF | TGTGCCAGCAGCCAAGAGAAGGTAGCGTCGAACACCGGGGAGCTGTTTTTT
TRBD2 | TRBJ2-1 | TRBV20-1 | few | CSARGGRSFVEQFF | TGCAGTGCTAGGGGCGGGAGGAGCTTCGTTGAGCAGTTCTTC
. | TRBJ2-5 | TRBV6-2/TRBV6-3 | . | CASSYSDSQETQYF | TGTGCCAGCAGTTACTCGGACAGCCAAGAGACCCAGTACTTC
TRBD2 | TRBJ2-4 | TRBV28 | few | CASSSPGLAGGGRNIQYF | TGTGCCAGCAGTTCCCCGGGACTAGCGGGAGGAGGAAGGAACATTCAGTACTTC